Below are 24 T cell receptor beta chains sequenced from a single sample in a study of identical twins. One entry per CDR3 protein results from TCRdb running MiXCR on the 5' RACE reads. The sample holds 200,000 to 300,000 distinct CDR3 sequences, about 10% seen once. The sample consisted of memory T cells sorted from blood. The receptors stem from a man aged 45 to 65 in good health.

This clonotype was seen ten or more times. J is TRBJ1-1 and V is TRBV5-1; D gene uncertain. V lost 5 bases and J lost 1, with 9 bases in between. Looked up from germline, CDR1 is SGHRS and CDR2 is YFSETQ. The CDR3 consists of 13 residues. CDR3 in DNA: TGCGCCAGCAGGGTGCGGACGAACACTGAAGCTTTCTTT. It translates to CASRVRTNTEAFF. Drawing the rest from reference TRBV5-1 and TRBJ1-1, the complete variable domain is KAGVTQTPRYLIKTRGQQVTLSCSPISGHRSVSWYQQTPGQGLQFLFEYFSETQRNKGNFPGRFSGRQFSNSRSEMNVSTLELGDSALYLCASRVRTNTEAFFGQGTRLTVV.

The rearrangement joins TRBV19 to TRBJ1-5; 10 nucleotides align to TRBD1. The CDR3 contains 15 residues. Germline CDR1 LNHDA, CDR2 SQIVND (reference sequence). V lost 9 bases to trimming and J lost 4 bases; unmatched junction nucleotides: 9. In DNA form, the CDR3 reads TGTGCCAGCTCCGAATCGGGACAGGGGAATCAGCCCCAGCATTTT. Translating it yields CASSESGQGNQPQHF.

This clonotype was detected only a few times. This chain joins TRBV7-2 and TRBJ1-1; no reliable D call. Germline V gives CDR1 SGHTA, CDR2 FQGNSA. Trimming shortened V by 1 base and J by 0 bases, and 9 bases separated the two germline ends. CDR3 size: 15 residues. CDR3 sequence reads: CASSLEAFLNTEAFF. In DNA form, the CDR3 reads TGTGCCAGCAGCTTAGAAGCATTCCTGAACACTGAAGCTTTCTTT.

The table lists this clonotype with a few counts. This rearrangement joins TRBV20-1 to TRBJ1-2; D perhaps matches TRBD1 (6 bases). Looked up from germline, CDR1 is DFQATT and CDR2 is SNEGSKA (reference sequence). This CDR3 is 14 amino acids long. The V end was cut by 1 base, the J end by 4 bases, with 13 bases between. The CDR3 protein is CSARARGGGYGYTF. Written as DNA, the CDR3 is TGCAGTGCTAGAGCCCGAGGGGGGGGCTATGGCTACACCTTC.

This clonotype was recorded a few times. The rearrangement uses TRBV4-3 and TRBJ1-6; 8 nucleotides line up with TRBD1. The germline CDR1 and CDR2 sequences are LGHNA and YSLEER. Trimming took 1 base from V and 10 from J; bases not matched to a gene: 12. CDR3 length: 17 amino acids. DNA of the CDR3: TGCGCCAGCAGCCAAGGGTTCCCCGGACAGGGTGGCTCACCCCTCCACTTT. Its translation is CASSQGFPGQGGSPLHF.

This clonotype was picked up many times. The chain has TRBV6-2 or TRBV6-3 and TRBJ2-7, with D possibly TRBD1 on 6 matching bases. Germline assignment: CDR1 MNHEY and CDR2 SVGEGT. This CDR3 comprises 12 residues. With 4 bases removed from V and 5 bases from J, the gap between germline ends came to 9 bases. CDR3 amino acids: CASSWAGDEQYF. The DNA of the CDR3 is TGTGCCAGCAGTTGGGCAGGGGACGAGCAGTACTTC.

This clonotype was counted between two and nine times. The V gene is TRBV2, the J gene TRBJ2-4; the match to TRBD2 covers 9 bases. CDR1 and CDR2 from the germline V gene are SNHLY and FYNNEI. The J segment lost 9 bases and the V segment lost 6 bases, leaving 15 bases of the junction unmatched. The CDR3 is 16 residues long. The CDR3 nucleotides read TGTGCCAGCAGCCGGGCTAGCGGGGCAGTCTCGGGCATTCAGTACTTC. The encoded protein is CASSRASGAVSGIQYF.

This clonotype occurred a few times. The CDR3 DNA is TGCAGTGCCCCGCAGGGGCCAGTTAGTAGCAATCAGCCCCAGCATTTT. Amino acids: CSAPQGPVSSNQPQHF. This chain uses TRBV20-1 with TRBJ1-5; weak D call: TRBD1 (6 bases). CDR3 length equals 16 residues. V was cut by 6 bases and J by 0 bases, with 18 bases left in between. The germline V gene has CDR1 DFQATT and CDR2 SNEGSKA (reference sequence).

This clonotype turned up a few times. This CDR3 fails to terminate in the conserved phenylalanine or tryptophan, so it likely reflects a read error. The chain joins TRBV6-1 to TRBJ1-2; D is uncertain. The CDR3 has 11 amino acids. Germline V gives CDR1 MNHNS, CDR2 SASEGT. V was shortened by 1 base and J by 8 bases, with 5 bases between the two germline ends. CDR3 region: CASSEDQGYTS. The CDR3 coding sequence is TGTGCCAGCAGTGAAGATCAAGGCTACACCTCC.

This clonotype was seen ten or more times. The J gene is TRBJ1-1, the V gene TRBV10-3; 8 nucleotides match TRBD1. The CDR3 is 15 amino acids. Germline V gives CDR1 ENHRY, CDR2 SYGVKD. J gave up 4 bases and V 8 bases, and 12 bases lay outside the gene matches. Written as DNA, the CDR3 is TGTGCCATCCAACCCCGGGACAGGTACCTCACTGAAGCTTTCTTT. Its translation: CAIQPRDRYLTEAFF.

This clonotype was recorded many times. The J gene is TRBJ2-5, the V gene TRBV6-1, with D uncertain. Trimming removed 7 bases at V and 5 bases at J, with 14 bases between. Germline V gene sequence: CDR1 MNHNS, CDR2 SASEGT. This CDR3 has 13 residues. The CDR3 DNA sequence: TGTGCCAGCACCGAAAAGGGTTATGAGACCCAGTACTTC. Amino acids: CASTEKGYETQYF.

This clonotype was detected many times. The chain uses TRBV11-3 and TRBJ2-1; D may be TRBD1 or TRBD2 (5 bases each). This CDR3 has 15 residues. Deletions cut 1 base from V and 7 bases from J, with 14 bases between. CDR1 is SGHNT, CDR2 YENEEA, per germline. CDR3 in amino acids: CASSLGGLDKNEQFF. CDR3 nucleotide sequence: TGTGCCAGCAGCTTAGGTGGACTGGACAAAAATGAGCAGTTCTTC.

In this sample, this clonotype turned up many times. The chain couples TRBV20-1 to TRBJ1-5; 7 bases are a match to TRBD1. V was clipped by 1 base and J by 0 bases; unmatched bases: 6. There are 16 residues in the CDR3. In germline, CDR1 is DFQATT, CDR2 SNEGSKA (reference sequence). In DNA form, the CDR3 reads TGCAGTGCTAGAGTGGGCAGGGGGTATAGCAATCAGCCCCAGCATTTT. Translation: CSARVGRGYSNQPQHF.

This clonotype showed up just a few times. V usage is TRBV30 and J usage is TRBJ1-2, with TRBD1 matching over 8 bases. There are 14 residues in the CDR3. The J segment lost 7 bases and the V segment lost 0 bases, leaving 7 bases of the junction unmatched. From germline, CDR1 is GTSNPN and CDR2 SVGIG (reference sequence). The CDR3 bases are TGTGCCTGGAGTGTTCAGGACAGGGAAGGTGGCTACACCTTC. Protein product: CAWSVQDREGGYTF.

This clonotype was seen repeatedly, ten times or more. J is TRBJ2-5 and V is TRBV10-2; 10 nucleotides agree with TRBD2. CDR1 and CDR2 from the germline V gene are WSHSY and SAAADI. The CDR3 spans 15 residues. V lost 6 bases and J lost 0; bases outside the gene matches: 4. Here the CDR3 reads CASRKAGGYQETQYF. CDR3 nucleotides: TGCGCCAGCAGAAAAGCGGGGGGGTACCAAGAGACCCAGTACTTC.

The V and J genes are TRBV5-1 and TRBJ1-6; 8 bases match TRBD1. The CDR3 is made up of 16 amino acids. The J segment lost 7 bases and the V segment lost 2 bases, leaving 8 bases of the junction unmatched. Germline loops: CDR1 SGHRS, CDR2 YFSETQ. The CDR3 protein is CASSLGSRGLNSPLHF. CDR3 nucleotides: TGCGCCAGCAGCTTAGGTAGCAGGGGGCTGAATTCACCCCTCCACTTT. Combining the CDR3 with reference TRBV5-1 and TRBJ1-6 gives the whole variable domain KAGVTQTPRYLIKTRGQQVTLSCSPISGHRSVSWYQQTPGQGLQFLFEYFSETQRNKGNFPGRFSGRQFSNSRSEMNVSTLELGDSALYLCASSLGSRGLNSPLHFGNGTRLTVT.

This clonotype was counted many times. The gene calls are TRBV5-1 and TRBJ2-2; the match to TRBD1 covers 9 bases. Germline values: CDR1 SGHRS, CDR2 YFSETQ. V dropped 9 bases and J dropped 2; count of bases not matched to a gene: 11. The CDR3 loop spans 16 amino acids. The DNA of the CDR3 is TGCGCCACCAAACCGGACAGGGGACTTAACACCGGGGAGCTGTTTTTT. Residues: CATKPDRGLNTGELFF.

In its sample, this clonotype was seen a few times. The J gene is TRBJ2-2, the V gene TRBV4-3, with D perhaps assigned TRBD1 or TRBD2 (5 bases each). The CDR3 extends over 15 amino acids. CDR1 LGHNA and CDR2 YSLEER come from the germline V gene. Trimming removed 3 bases at V and 8 bases at J, with 16 bases between. The CDR3 coding sequence is TGCGCCAGCAGCCAGGAAAACCTGGGGACGGGGGAGCTGTTTTTT. Amino acids: CASSQENLGTGELFF.

This clonotype occurred many times. This rearrangement joins TRBV6-2 or TRBV6-3 to TRBJ2-2; D ambiguous. Trimming took off 6 bases at V and 1 base at J, with 3 bases between the two ends. Per germline, CDR1 MNHEY and CDR2 SVGEGT. The CDR3 spans 12 residues. The CDR3 region is CASSENTGELFF. The CDR3 DNA reads as TGTGCCAGCAGCGAGAACACCGGGGAGCTGTTTTTT.

This clonotype was picked up many times. The chain combines TRBV5-1 with TRBJ2-5, with 8 bases matching TRBD2. V trimming: 4 bases; J trimming: 3 bases; junction bases outside the gene matches: 2. The CDR3 has 13 amino acids. The germline gives CDR1 SGHRS, CDR2 YFSETQ. CDR3 sequence reads: CASSLSGKETQYF. The CDR3 nucleotides are TGCGCCAGCAGCCTTAGCGGGAAAGAGACCCAGTACTTC.

This clonotype appeared a few times. The V and J genes are TRBV12-3 or TRBV12-4 and TRBJ1-4; D is possibly TRBD1 (5 bases). This CDR3 is built from 14 residues. Trimming removed 2 bases at V and 7 bases at J, with 11 bases between. The CDR3 region has the DNA TGTGCCAGCAGTTTACAGGGCATACGTGAAAAACTGTTTTTT. The encoded protein is CASSLQGIREKLFF.

The chain has TRBV9 and TRBJ1-1, with D hard to call. This CDR3 has 15 amino acids. Germline V gene lookup returns CDR1 SGDLS and CDR2 YYNGEE. V lost 0 bases to trimming and J lost 2 bases, with 11 bases between them. CDR3 sequence: CASSVVGQVNTEAFF. In nucleotides, the CDR3 is TGTGCCAGCAGCGTAGTTGGCCAGGTAAACACTGAAGCTTTCTTT.

This clonotype came up a few times. The genes are TRBV28 and TRBJ2-6; no clear D gene. CDR3 length equals 18 residues. V was cut by 2 bases and J by 0 bases, with 14 bases left in between. Per the germline V gene, CDR1 is MDHEN and CDR2 is SYDVKM. Here the CDR3 reads CASSLRGLLGSGANVLTF. DNA of the CDR3: TGTGCCAGCAGTTTACGTGGATTGCTCGGCTCTGGGGCCAACGTCCTGACTTTC. The variable domain in full, completed from reference TRBV28 and TRBJ2-6, reads DVKVTQSSRYLVKRTGEKVFLECVQDMDHENMFWYRQDPGLGLRLIYFSYDVKMKEKGDIPEGYSVSREKKERFSLILESASTNQTSMYLCASSLRGLLGSGANVLTFGAGSRLTVL.

The sample holds many counts of this clonotype. This chain joins TRBV14 and TRBJ2-3, with 9 bases matching TRBD1. The V segment lost 3 bases and the J segment 5 bases; nucleotides outside the gene matches: 12. The CDR3 totals 17 residues. Germline V gene lookup returns CDR1 SGHDN and CDR2 FVKESK. The DNA of the CDR3 is TGTGCCAGCAGCCACGGTCTGCCGGGACAGGGAGAAGATACGCAGTATTTT. Amino acids: CASSHGLPGQGEDTQYF.